The next 27 T cell receptor beta chains were all read from a single sample in a study of identical twins. TCRdb reprocessed the 5' RACE reads with MiXCR, giving one entry per CDR3 protein. The sample carries about 460,000 distinct CDR3 sequences, 11% to 15% recorded once. Separately, the same data were catalogued under a study of yellow fever vaccine responses in identical twins.

The sample comprised CD4+ T cells sorted from blood. The source is a woman younger than 35 in good health.

A remark on this clonotype: A read error may explain this, as a much larger clone is one base away. V and J are TRBV12-3 or TRBV12-4 and TRBJ2-1; TRBD2 aligns across 7 bases. V dropped 1 base and J dropped 6; count of bases not matched to a gene: 6. The CDR3 is 15 amino acids. DNA of the CDR3: TGTGCCAGCAGTTTAGAGAACGGGGGGATCAATGAGCAGTTCTTC. Translated: CASSLENGGINEQFF.

This clonotype was seen many times. The J gene is TRBJ2-1, the V gene TRBV5-1; unclear D gene. The CDR3 extends over 15 amino acids. The V end was cut by 3 bases, the J end by 2 bases, with 12 bases between. Germline values: CDR1 SGHRS, CDR2 YFSETQ. CDR3 protein: CASSSRIPTYNEQFF. The CDR3 DNA follows: TGCGCCAGCAGCTCTAGGATACCTACCTACAATGAGCAGTTCTTC.

V usage is TRBV28 and J usage is TRBJ2-7; 7 nucleotides align to TRBD2. The CDR3 length is 16 residues. The J segment lost 9 bases and the V segment lost 6 bases, leaving 20 bases of the junction unmatched. Per the germline V gene, CDR1 is MDHEN and CDR2 is SYDVKM. Here the CDR3 reads CASSHSVVSGAGRQYF. Written as DNA, the CDR3 is TGTGCCAGCAGCCATAGTGTCGTGAGCGGGGCCGGTCGGCAGTACTTC.

The V gene is TRBV6-1, the J gene TRBJ2-5; a weak D match, TRBD2 (6 bases). Germline CDR1 MNHNS, CDR2 SASEGT. This CDR3 spans 13 amino acids. Trimming took 10 bases from V and 5 from J, leaving 17 bases between them. Here the CDR3 reads CATGGDLGETQYF. In nucleotides, the CDR3 is TGTGCCACCGGCGGGGATTTGGGGGAGACCCAGTACTTC.

J is TRBJ2-1 and V is TRBV10-3; D perhaps matches TRBD2 (5 bases). The V end was cut by 2 bases, the J end by 4 bases, with 12 bases between. Germline CDR1 ENHRY, CDR2 SYGVKD. CDR3 length: 15 amino acids. The CDR3 reads CAISEERLPYNEQFF. The CDR3 DNA reads as TGTGCCATCAGTGAGGAGCGGCTACCTTACAATGAGCAGTTCTTC.

J is TRBJ2-2 and V is TRBV5-1; possibly TRBD2 for D (6 bases). V was trimmed by 3 bases and J by 5 bases, leaving 20 bases between them. Germline V gene data show CDR1 as SGHRS and CDR2 as YFSETQ. The CDR3 loop spans 17 amino acids. The DNA for the CDR3 is TGCGCCAGCAGCTGGGTACCCCTTGGGGGGTCTACCGGGGAGCTGTTTTTT. It encodes CASSWVPLGGSTGELFF.

The chain joins TRBV27 to TRBJ1-1; no firm D call. Germline V CDR1 and CDR2: MNHEY, SMNVEV (reference sequence). V gave up 1 base and J gave up 4 bases, with 7 bases separating them. The CDR3 sequence is 13 residues long. CDR3 sequence reads: CASSLYKATEAFF. CDR3 sequence (DNA): TGTGCCAGCAGTTTATATAAAGCCACTGAAGCTTTCTTT.

In the case of this clonotype: Germline is not matched at one junction end, which may reflect a read error. V gene TRBV11-2 combines with J gene TRBJ2-1, with 15 bases lining up with TRBD2. Germline V gene lookup returns CDR1 SGHAT and CDR2 FQNNGV. CDR3 length: 17 amino acids. The CDR3 DNA sequence: TGTGCCAGCAGCCCCCGGACTAGCGGGAGGGACCCGAATGGGCAGTTCTTC. Its translation: CASSPRTSGRDPNGQFF.

This clonotype was seen repeatedly, ten times or more. V and J are TRBV12-3 or TRBV12-4 and TRBJ1-2, with D tentatively TRBD1 (6 bases). V lost 5 bases to trimming and J lost 7 bases, with 17 bases between them. The CDR3 loop spans 14 amino acids. CDR3 in amino acids: CASSPRGGAFGYTF. The DNA of the CDR3 is TGTGCCAGCAGTCCCCGTGGGGGGGCCTTTGGCTACACCTTC.

This clonotype was counted many times. The V gene is TRBV5-1, the J gene TRBJ2-1; a weak D match, TRBD1 (6 bases). This CDR3 contains 15 residues. V was clipped by 4 bases and J by 1 base, with 12 bases between them. Germline V CDR1 and CDR2: SGHRS, YFSETQ. The CDR3 protein is CASSPGAGSYNEQFF. The CDR3, as DNA: TGCGCCAGCAGCCCAGGGGCCGGGTCCTACAATGAGCAGTTCTTC.

Only one count was recorded for this clonotype. The chain employs TRBV7-2 and TRBJ2-3, with D perhaps matching TRBD1 (6 bases). Germline V CDR1 and CDR2: SGHTA, FQGNSA. CDR3 length: 17 amino acids. With 0 bases removed from V and 4 bases from J, the gap between germline ends came to 17 bases. Here the CDR3 DNA reads TGTGCCAGCAGCTTAGCCGGAACAGGGTCGCTCGCAGATACGCAGTATTTT. This encodes CASSLAGTGSLADTQYF.

There are a few counts of this clonotype. V usage is TRBV20-1 and J usage is TRBJ2-7; perhaps TRBD2 as D (6 bases). The V end lost 4 bases, the J end lost 6 bases, and 10 bases lay between the germline ends. The CDR3 runs 11 residues. CDR1 and CDR2 (germline): DFQATT, SNEGSKA (reference sequence). The CDR3: CSANRRGEQYF. The DNA for the CDR3 is TGCAGTGCTAACCGGCGGGGCGAGCAGTACTTC.

The chain combines TRBV28 with TRBJ2-7, with TRBD1 identical over 10 bases. V shed 4 bases and J 9 bases; nucleotides not matched to a gene: 6. The CDR3 loop spans 13 amino acids. Germline V gives CDR1 MDHEN, CDR2 SYDVKM. CDR3 region: CASSSTGGRTQYF. CDR3 DNA sequence: TGTGCCAGCAGTTCGACAGGGGGCCGCACGCAGTACTTC.

The V gene is TRBV7-2, the J gene TRBJ2-1, with TRBD2 matching 8 bases. V lost 0 bases to trimming and J lost 3 bases; unmatched junction nucleotides: 4. The germline CDR1 and CDR2 sequences are SGHTA and FQGNSA. This CDR3 spans 16 amino acids. The chain's CDR3 is CASSLATSGGYNEQFF. In DNA form, the CDR3 reads TGTGCCAGCAGCTTAGCGACCAGCGGGGGCTACAATGAGCAGTTCTTC.

This clonotype has just one count. This chain links TRBV5-6 with TRBJ2-7; no definite D call. The germline V and J ends were trimmed by 3 bases and 6 bases, with 13 bases remaining between them. The CDR3 extends over 13 amino acids. From germline, CDR1 is SGHDT and CDR2 YYEEEE. The CDR3 region has the DNA TGTGCCAGCAGCTCGACGAGACCTGGCGAGCAGTACTTC. Its translation is CASSSTRPGEQYF.

The rearrangement uses TRBV5-4 and TRBJ2-4; 7 positions match TRBD1. The CDR3 has 13 amino acids. J was trimmed by 8 bases and V by 0 bases; bases with no gene match: 2. Looked up from germline, CDR1 is SGHNT and CDR2 is YYREEE (reference sequence). The CDR3 is CASSLAGTDIQYF. The DNA for the CDR3 is TGTGCCAGCAGCTTGGCAGGGACAGACATTCAGTACTTC.

V usage is TRBV5-1 and J usage is TRBJ1-1, with D perhaps matching TRBD1 (6 bases). With 0 bases removed from V and 3 bases from J, the gap between germline ends came to 18 bases. The CDR3 covers 17 residues. From germline, CDR1 is SGHRS and CDR2 YFSETQ. CDR3 DNA: TGCGCCAGCAGCTTGGGTGGGCCTGGACAGAGGTACACTGAAGCTTTCTTT. Amino acids: CASSLGGPGQRYTEAFF. Looking up the rest from reference TRBV5-1 and TRBJ1-1 gives the full variable domain: KAGVTQTPRYLIKTRGQQVTLSCSPISGHRSVSWYQQTPGQGLQFLFEYFSETQRNKGNFPGRFSGRQFSNSRSEMNVSTLELGDSALYLCASSLGGPGQRYTEAFFGQGTRLTVV.

This clonotype was counted a few times. V gene TRBV29-1 combines with J gene TRBJ1-1; no definite D call. The V end lost 5 bases, the J end lost 5 bases, and 21 bases lay between the germline ends. CDR1 is SQVTM and CDR2 is ANQGSEA in the germline V gene. This CDR3 contains 15 residues. The CDR3 loop reads CSVTTGSLLATEAFF. In DNA, the CDR3 is TGCAGCGTTACCACGGGGTCTCTTTTAGCGACTGAAGCTTTCTTT. Based on the CDR3 plus reference TRBV29-1 and TRBJ1-1, the full variable domain is SAVISQKPSRDICQRGTSLTIQCQVDSQVTMMFWYRQQPGQSLTLIATANQGSEATYESGFVIDKFPISRPNLTFSTLTVSNMSPEDSSIYLCSVTTGSLLATEAFFGQGTRLTVV.

V usage is TRBV27 and J usage is TRBJ1-6; 7 bases map to TRBD1. CDR3 length equals 16 residues. Trimming at V came to 5 bases and at J to 5 bases, leaving 9 bases not matched to a gene. CDR1 and CDR2 from the germline V gene are MNHEY and SMNVEV (reference sequence). The CDR3, as DNA: TGTGCCAGCAGTGGATCCGGGACAGCTCATAATTCACCCCTCCACTTT. Translation: CASSGSGTAHNSPLHF.

The rearrangement links TRBV5-1 to TRBJ2-1; D is possibly TRBD2 (5 bases). CDR1 SGHRS and CDR2 YFSETQ come from the germline V gene. This CDR3 is built from 15 residues. V lost 0 bases, J lost 9 bases, and 16 bases lay in between. The CDR3 sequence: CASSLDLAGAGEQFF. In DNA, the CDR3 is TGCGCCAGCAGCTTGGATTTGGCTGGTGCGGGTGAGCAGTTCTTC.

This clonotype showed up just a few times. This chain uses TRBV20-1 with TRBJ2-7, with 12 bases matching TRBD2. The length of the CDR3 is 16 residues. The germline V gene has CDR1 DFQATT and CDR2 SNEGSKA (reference sequence). Trimming cost V 0 bases and J 5 bases; bases outside gene matches: 8. The CDR3 loop reads CSARDLLAGGFDEQYF. CDR3 nucleotide sequence: TGCAGTGCTAGAGATTTACTAGCGGGGGGATTCGACGAGCAGTACTTC.

The chain combines TRBV5-1 with TRBJ2-2; maybe TRBD2 (6 bases). Trimming cost V 3 bases and J 7 bases, with 13 bases left between them. The germline V gene encodes CDR1 SGHRS and CDR2 YFSETQ. The CDR3 loop spans 14 amino acids. CDR3 protein: CASSYRGLDGELFF. CDR3 bases: TGCGCCAGCAGCTATCGGGGGTTGGACGGGGAGCTGTTTTTT.

This clonotype was counted between two and nine times. This chain connects TRBV29-1 to TRBJ2-5, with D perhaps TRBD2 (7 bases). The CDR3 covers 16 residues. Trimming removed 4 bases at V and 3 bases at J, with 21 bases between. CDR1 SQVTM and CDR2 ANQGSEA come from the germline V gene. The CDR3 region is CSVAQHLGGEKETQYF. CDR3 nucleotide sequence: TGCAGCGTTGCCCAACACCTAGGGGGGGAGAAAGAGACCCAGTACTTC. Full variable domain (remainder filled in from reference TRBV29-1 and TRBJ2-5): SAVISQKPSRDICQRGTSLTIQCQVDSQVTMMFWYRQQPGQSLTLIATANQGSEATYESGFVIDKFPISRPNLTFSTLTVSNMSPEDSSIYLCSVAQHLGGEKETQYFGPGTRLLVL.

This clonotype was detected a few times. This rearrangement joins TRBV6-2 or TRBV6-3 to TRBJ2-2; D remains ambiguous. The CDR3 sequence is 15 residues long. V was cut by 2 bases and J by 0 bases, with 7 bases left in between. Germline CDR1 is MNHEY and CDR2 is SVGEGT. Here the CDR3 reads CASSYGGTNTGELFF. The CDR3 nucleotides read TGTGCCAGCAGTTACGGTGGGACGAACACCGGGGAGCTGTTTTTT.

The V gene is TRBV7-2, the J gene TRBJ1-4; D is ambiguous. V was pared by 3 bases and J by 5 bases, with 7 bases between. This CDR3 region has 13 residues. From germline, CDR1 is SGHTA and CDR2 FQGNSA. CDR3 amino acids: CASSFVRNEKLFF. The CDR3 DNA is TGTGCCAGCAGCTTTGTCAGGAATGAAAAACTGTTTTTT. The whole variable domain, remainder taken from reference TRBV7-2 and TRBJ1-4, is GAGVSQSPSNKVTEKGKDVELRCDPISGHTALYWYRQSLGQGLEFLIYFQGNSAPDKSGLPSDRFSAERTGGSVSTLTIQRTQQEDSAVYLCASSFVRNEKLFFGSGTQLSVL.

V and J are TRBV6-1 and TRBJ2-2; TRBD1 is a possible D gene (5 bases). CDR3 length: 14 amino acids. The V gene lost 5 bases and the J gene lost 3 bases, with 10 bases spanning the gap. Germline V gives CDR1 MNHNS, CDR2 SASEGT. The DNA for the CDR3 is TGTGCCAGCAGTATAGACAGCTACACCGGGGAGCTGTTTTTT. It yields the protein CASSIDSYTGELFF.

The CDR3 DNA reads TGTGCCAGCAGTTTCGACAGGGGGCCTAGCGGGGGTTACAATGAGCAGTTCTTC. The encoded protein is CASSFDRGPSGGYNEQFF. The chain couples TRBV6-5 to TRBJ2-1, with D perhaps TRBD1 or TRBD2 (10 bases each). The CDR3 sequence is 18 residues long. V lost 4 bases and J 4 bases, leaving 23 bases between the germline ends. CDR1 MNHEY and CDR2 SVGAGI come from the germline V gene.